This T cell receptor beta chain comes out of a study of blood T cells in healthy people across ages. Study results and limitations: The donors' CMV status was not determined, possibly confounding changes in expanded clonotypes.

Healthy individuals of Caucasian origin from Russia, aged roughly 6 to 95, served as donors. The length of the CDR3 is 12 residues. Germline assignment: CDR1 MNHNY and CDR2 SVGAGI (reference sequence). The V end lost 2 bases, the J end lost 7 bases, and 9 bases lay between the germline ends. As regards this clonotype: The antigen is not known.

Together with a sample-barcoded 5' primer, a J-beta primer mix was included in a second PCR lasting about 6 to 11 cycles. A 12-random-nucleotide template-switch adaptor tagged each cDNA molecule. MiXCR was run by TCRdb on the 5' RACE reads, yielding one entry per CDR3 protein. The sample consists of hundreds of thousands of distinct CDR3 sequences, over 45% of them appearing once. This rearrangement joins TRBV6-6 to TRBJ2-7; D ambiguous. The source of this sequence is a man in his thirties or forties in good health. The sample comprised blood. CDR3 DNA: TGTGCCAGCAGTTACCCGGTCGGGGAGCAGTACTTC. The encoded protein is CASSYPVGEQYF.